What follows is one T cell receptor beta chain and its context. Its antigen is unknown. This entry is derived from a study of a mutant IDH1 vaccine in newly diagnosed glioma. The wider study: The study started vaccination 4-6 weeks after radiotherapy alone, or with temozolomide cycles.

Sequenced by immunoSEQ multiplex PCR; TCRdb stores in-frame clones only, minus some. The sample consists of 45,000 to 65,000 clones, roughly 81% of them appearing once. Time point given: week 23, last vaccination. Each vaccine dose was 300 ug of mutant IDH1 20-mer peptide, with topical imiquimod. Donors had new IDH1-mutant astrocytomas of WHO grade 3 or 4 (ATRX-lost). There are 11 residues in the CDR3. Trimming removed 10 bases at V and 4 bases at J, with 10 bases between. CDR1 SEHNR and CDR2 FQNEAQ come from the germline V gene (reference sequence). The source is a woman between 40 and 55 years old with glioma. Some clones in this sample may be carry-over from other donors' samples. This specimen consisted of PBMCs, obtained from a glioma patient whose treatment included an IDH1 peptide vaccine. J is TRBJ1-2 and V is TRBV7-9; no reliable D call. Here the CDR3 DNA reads TGTGCCACAAAACTGGGCTATGGCTACACCTTC. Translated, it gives CATKLGYGYTF.